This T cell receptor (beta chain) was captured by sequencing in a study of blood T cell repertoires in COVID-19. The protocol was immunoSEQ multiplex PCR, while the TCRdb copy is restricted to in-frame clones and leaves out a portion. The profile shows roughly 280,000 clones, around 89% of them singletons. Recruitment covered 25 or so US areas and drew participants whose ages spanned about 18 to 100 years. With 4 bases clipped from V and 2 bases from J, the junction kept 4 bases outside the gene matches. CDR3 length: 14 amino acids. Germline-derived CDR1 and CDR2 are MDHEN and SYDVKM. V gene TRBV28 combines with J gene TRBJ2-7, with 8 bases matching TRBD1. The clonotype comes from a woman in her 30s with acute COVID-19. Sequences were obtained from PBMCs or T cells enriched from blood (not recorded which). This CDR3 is CASSSGTGTYEQYF. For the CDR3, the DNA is TGTGCCAGCAGTTCCGGGACAGGTACCTACGAGCAGTACTTC.